Following are 2 T cell receptor beta chains from one sample sequenced in a study of Tregs in tolerant kidney transplant recipients. TCRdb keeps only in-frame clones here, not all; method: immunoSEQ multiplex PCR. Its table records about 48,000 clones. Sequences were derived from CD4+ T cells from blood, sampled before the transplant. These TCRs come from a human donor who received a combined kidney and bone marrow transplant.

A word on this clone: The read falls 3 residues short of the CDR3 end, and the missing part is taken from the germline J gene. This chain connects TRBV2 to TRBJ1-1; 8 bases fit TRBD1. Germline CDR1 reads SNHLY; CDR2 reads FYNNEI. The CDR3 runs 15 residues. Germline trimming cut 5 bases from V and 1 base from J; bases unmatched to any gene: 6. Partial CDR3 DNA: TGTGCCAGCAGTACCCCGGGACAGGCGAACACTGAA. It specifies CASSTPGQANTE. The entire CDR3 protein is CASSTPGQANTEAFF.

Turning to this clone: The read comes to an end 3 residues before the CDR3 does, leaving the germline J gene to fill in the end. The rearrangement uses TRBV30 and TRBJ1-1; D gene uncertain. V shed 2 bases and J shed 3 bases, with 4 bases lying between them. The CDR3 runs 11 residues. Germline values: CDR1 GTSNPN, CDR2 SVGIG (reference sequence). The sequenced part of the CDR3 DNA is TGTGCCTGGAGTTTCTACACTGAA. This sequence encodes CAWSFYTE. The complete CDR3 reads CAWSFYTEAFF.